This TCR beta chain was documented in a study of cytomegalovirus exposure and HLA in healthy donors. The table came from immunoSEQ multiplex PCR; TCRdb's copy has only in-frame clones and leaves some out. The repertoire holds a few hundred thousand clones, with 75% to 95% as singletons. Sequencing was performed on PBMCs. This receptor was identified in a woman between 18 and 29 years old in good health and CMV-seronegative.

The CDR3 DNA sequence: TGTGCCAGCAGCTTTTTGGGACAGGGAATACTAGAGCAGTACTTC. It codes for CASSFLGQGILEQYF. J is TRBJ2-7 and V is TRBV5-6; 9 bases fit TRBD1. Losses at the gene ends were 2 bases for V and 7 bases for J; bases not matched to a gene: 10. This CDR3 comprises 15 residues. Germline V lookup: CDR1 SGHDT, CDR2 YYEEEE.